A selection of T cell receptor beta chains follows, all from one sample in a study of blood T cell repertoires in COVID-19. Sequenced by immunoSEQ multiplex PCR; TCRdb stores in-frame clones only, minus some. Of about 36,000 clones listed, approximately 90% are singletons. The sequencing input was peripheral blood. These receptors were obtained from a human donor in a cohort sampled during active COVID-19. Both conserved end residues are part of each CDR3. D genes are given only for firm matches. For some rows the clone size is stated as once, few or many, or as a class when expanded; others skip it.

d_call j_call clone_size v_call cdr3_nt cdr3_aa
TRBD1 TRBJ1-1 - TRBV3-1/TRBV3-2 TGTGCCAGCAGCGCTGGACAGGGCAGCACTGAAGCTTTCTTT CASSAGQGSTEAFF
- TRBJ2-1 - TRBV27 TGTGCCAGCAGCCTTACCCGTACGACTCTTAGCTCCTACAATGAGCAGTTCTTC CASSLTRTTLSSYNEQFF
TRBD2 TRBJ2-3 - TRBV24-1 TGTGCCACCAGTGATTTTCCCGGGACTAGCGGGAGCATCTCAGATACGCAGTATTTT CATSDFPGTSGSISDTQYF
- TRBJ1-3 - TRBV3-1/TRBV3-2 TGTGCCAGCAGCTCCAACAGGGGAAACACCATATATTTT CASSSNRGNTIYF
- TRBJ2-3 - TRBV29-1 TGCAGCGTTGAGACAGACTCAGATACGCAGTATTTT CSVETDSDTQYF
TRBD1 TRBJ1-5 - TRBV19 TGTGCCAGTAGTATAGGACAGGGGCCGGGGCAGCCCCAGCATTTT CASSIGQGPGQPQHF
- TRBJ1-4 - TRBV4-1 TGCGCCAGCAGCCAAGATAAGAGCGGGGGTAATGAAAAACTGTTTTTT CASSQDKSGGNEKLFF
TRBD2 TRBJ2-7 - TRBV7-2 TGTGCCAGCAGCTCCGGACTAGCGGGAACCTACGAGCAGTACTTC CASSSGLAGTYEQYF
- TRBJ2-6 - TRBV27 TGTGCCAGCAGTTTATCCGGGATTGCTGGGGCCAACGTCCTGACTTTC CASSLSGIAGANVLTF
- TRBJ1-3 - TRBV19 TGTGCCAGTAGTATCCCGCAGGTCTCTGGAAACACCATATATTTT CASSIPQVSGNTIYF
TRBD2 TRBJ2-3 - TRBV28 TGTGCCAGCAGCTCTACGACTAGCGGGAGGGCCAACTCCTTCCCAGATACGCAGTATTTT CASSSTTSGRANSFPDTQYF
TRBD1 TRBJ1-2 - TRBV29-1 TGCAGCGTTGAGAGGGACAGGGACTATGGCTACACCTTC CSVERDRDYGYTF
- TRBJ2-4 - TRBV5-8 TGTGCCAGCAGCGCGGGGGCCAGTACGGTCAAAAACATTCAGTACTTC CASSAGASTVKNIQYF
- TRBJ2-1 - TRBV6-5 TGTGCCAGCACCCCTCCGGGTGGGAATGAGCAGTTCTTC CASTPPGGNEQFF
- TRBJ1-5 - TRBV6-1 TGTGCCAGCAGTGACCAGGGGAGCAATCAGCCCCAGCATTTT CASSDQGSNQPQHF
TRBD2 TRBJ2-7 - TRBV7-9 TGTGCCAGCAGCACTCTAGCGGGGTCAAGCTCCTACGAGCAGTACTTC CASSTLAGSSSYEQYF
TRBD2 TRBJ2-1 - TRBV15 TGTGCCACCAGCATCGGCCTAGCGGCTTCAAGCTCCTACAATGAGCAGTTCTTC CATSIGLAASSSYNEQFF
TRBD1 TRBJ2-1 - TRBV5-4 TGTGCCAGCAGCTCTATTCCGGGACAGGCATACAATGAGCAGTTCTTC CASSSIPGQAYNEQFF
TRBD1 TRBJ2-7 - TRBV30 TGTGCCTGGAGTGTATACTTAAGGGACAGTGTTTCCTACGAGCAGTACTTC CAWSVYLRDSVSYEQYF
TRBD2 TRBJ2-3 - TRBV28 TGTGCCCGATCGCTAGCGGGAGAGCATACGCAGTATTTT CARSLAGEHTQYF
- TRBJ2-3 - TRBV2 TGTGCCAGCGAGTATTCGTTCACAGATACGCAGTATTTT CASEYSFTDTQYF
TRBD1 TRBJ1-2 - TRBV3-1/TRBV3-2 TGTGCCAGCAGCCAAGGTGTGACAGGGGATAACTATGGCTACACCTTC CASSQGVTGDNYGYTF
- TRBJ2-3 large TRBV11-2 TGTGCCAGCAGCTTAGATGCTGGTTCTAGGCAGTTTGGTGCAGATACGCAGTATTTT CASSLDAGSRQFGADTQYF
- TRBJ2-1 few TRBV4-1 TGCGCCAGCCGGGAGCTAGCCGGCTACAATGAGCAGTTCTTC CASRELAGYNEQFF
TRBD1 TRBJ1-5 - TRBV11-2 TGTGCCAGCAGCTTAGCATCGACAGGGGTTGGGAGCAATCAGCCCCAGCATTTT CASSLASTGVGSNQPQHF
TRBD2 TRBJ2-5 - TRBV9 TGTGCCAGCAGCGTAGACGGAGTTGGCGGGAGGGCCGCTGAGACCCAGTACTTC CASSVDGVGGRAAETQYF
TRBD1 TRBJ2-7 - TRBV7-9 TGTGCCAGCAGCCCCGGGACAGGGGTACCCTACGAGCAGTACTTC CASSPGTGVPYEQYF
- TRBJ1-6 once TRBV27 TGTGCCAGCAGTTTATTTTATATAGCGGGAAGCTCCTATAATTCACCCCTCCACTTT CASSLFYIAGSSYNSPLHF
TRBD1 TRBJ2-2 once TRBV28 TGTGCCAGCAGTTGGACAGGGCGCAACACCGGGGAGCTGTTTTTT CASSWTGRNTGELFF
- TRBJ1-5 - TRBV28 TGTGCCAGCAGTTTAGAGGTTCAGCCCCAGCATTTT CASSLEVQPQHF
- TRBJ1-1 - TRBV29-1 TGCAGCGTTGAACCAGGCTTAACGGAAGCTTTCTTT CSVEPGLTEAFF
- TRBJ1-1 - TRBV28 TGTGCCAGCAATCACCGCGCCCAGGGAAGGACTGAAGCTTTCTTT CASNHRAQGRTEAFF
TRBD2 TRBJ2-7 - TRBV2 TGTGCCAGCAGTGAAAGGGCGAGACGGGGCGGGAGCGTCTACGAGCAGTACTTC CASSERARRGGSVYEQYF
- TRBJ1-1 - TRBV4-1 TGCGCCAGCAGCCAAGGTTCCCTCCGGTGGAACACTGAAGCTTTCTTT CASSQGSLRWNTEAFF
- TRBJ1-5 - TRBV6-5 TGTGCCAGCATTTGGGGGGGGAAAGGGCAGCCCCAGCATTTT CASIWGGKGQPQHF
- TRBJ1-5 once TRBV18 TGTGCCAGCTCACCACAGGGAGGGAGCAATCAGCCCCAGCATTTT CASSPQGGSNQPQHF
- TRBJ1-5 - TRBV6-5 TGTGCCAGCACCCTGGGGTACAGGACCAATCAGCCCCAGCATTTT CASTLGYRTNQPQHF
TRBD2 TRBJ2-1 - TRBV2 TGTGCCAGCAGCGACCGGACTAGTCGGAGTATGGGCAATGAGCAGTTCTTC CASSDRTSRSMGNEQFF
TRBD2 TRBJ2-7 few TRBV11-2 TGTGCCAGCAGCTTAGGGTTAGAGCTAGCGGTATACGAGCAGTACTTC CASSLGLELAVYEQYF
- TRBJ1-3 - TRBV11-2 TGTGCCAGCAGCTTACAGGGAAACACCATATATTTT CASSLQGNTIYF
- TRBJ1-5 - TRBV28 TGTGCCAGCAGTTTATGGCGGCAGGGGAATCAGCCCCAGCATTTT CASSLWRQGNQPQHF